The clone carrying this T cell receptor beta chain showed up just a few times. Its specificity is unknown. TCRdb re-called the reads with MiXCR, one entry per CDR3 protein. The sample consists of roughly 500,000 distinct CDR3 sequences, roughly a third of them appearing once. These data belong to a study of T cell repertoires in cytomegalovirus infection. Study-wide context: HLA-B-restricted CMV epitopes that are well studied were used alongside recently identified HLA-C-restricted ones. Carrying CMV and the relevant HLA type showed in public TCR beta signatures. Study results and limitations: Dominating the ex vivo response were TCR beta clonotypes that were CMV-specific and HLA-C-restricted.

This clonotype was obtained from a human donor in good health (CMV status not recorded). Some clones in this sample may be carry-over from other donors' samples. This sample comprised cultured PBMCs, obtained from culture after CMV antigen stimulation.

In DNA form, the CDR3 reads TGTGCCAGTAGCTTAGGCCGGACTAGCGGTAAAGAGACCCAGTACTTC. As protein: CASSLGRTSGKETQYF. The chain is built from TRBV19 and TRBJ2-5, with 10 nucleotides matching TRBD2. The V gene end was trimmed by 6 bases and the J gene end by 3 bases; junction bases not matched to a gene: 10. The CDR3 spans 16 residues. CDR1 is LNHDA and CDR2 is SQIVND in the germline V gene (reference sequence).